A single sample is the source of the 5 T cell receptor beta chains below, sequenced in a study of T cell responses to AZD1222 COVID-19 vaccine. Sequenced by immunoSEQ multiplex PCR; TCRdb stores in-frame clones only, minus some. The sample yields hundreds of thousands of clones, about 93% seen once. The material sequenced was peripheral blood, taken on day 0 of MenACWY control vaccination. The receptors were gathered from an adult in good health.

This sequence joins TRBV2 and TRBJ1-5; TRBD1 might be the D (6 bases). Germline V gene sequence: CDR1 SNHLY, CDR2 FYNNEI. The CDR3 length is 15 residues. V dropped 6 bases and J dropped 1 base, with 13 bases sitting between them. CDR3 in amino acids: CASRVRDTSNQPQHF. The CDR3 region has the DNA TGTGCCAGCAGAGTCCGGGACACAAGCAATCAGCCCCAGCATTTT. Variable domain in full (rest from reference TRBV2 and TRBJ1-5): EPEVTQTPSHQVTQMGQEVILRCVPISNHLYFYWYRQILGQKVEFLVSFYNNEISEKSEIFDDQFSVERPDGSNFTLKIRSTKLEDSAMYFCASRVRDTSNQPQHFGDGTRLSIL.

V usage is TRBV30 and J usage is TRBJ2-2; 10 bases map to TRBD1. The germline V gene has CDR1 GTSNPN and CDR2 SVGIG (reference sequence). V lost 0 bases, J lost 6 bases, and 10 bases stayed unmatched. The CDR3 has 17 amino acids. The CDR3 DNA reads as TGTGCCTGGAGTGTTGTGTTGCCGGGACAGGGGCCCGGGGAGCTGTTTTTT. Translating gives CAWSVVLPGQGPGELFF.

The table lists this clone with a few counts. The rearrangement joins TRBV3-1 (or the pseudogene TRBV3-2) to TRBJ1-2; D ambiguous. This CDR3 contains 15 residues. Per germline, CDR1 LGHDT and CDR2 YNNKEL (reference sequence). V lost 8 bases to trimming and J lost 5 bases, with 21 bases between them. The CDR3 DNA reads as TGTGCCAGCGCCGCAGCGGGCGGGCGCGGATATGGCTACACCTTC. Its translation is CASAAAGGRGYGYTF.

The rearrangement links TRBV2 to TRBJ1-1; D is uncertain. This CDR3 contains 15 residues. The V gene's germline CDR1 is SNHLY and CDR2 FYNNEI. Trimming took 6 bases from V and 3 from J, leaving 17 bases between them. CDR3 in amino acids: CASREEGSGYTEAFF. For the CDR3, the DNA is TGTGCCAGCAGGGAGGAGGGTTCGGGGTACACTGAAGCTTTCTTT.

V usage is TRBV2 and J usage is TRBJ2-1; D perhaps matches TRBD2 (6 bases). This CDR3 spans 14 amino acids. The germline gives CDR1 SNHLY, CDR2 FYNNEI. Trimming pared 11 bases from V and 7 bases from J, leaving 21 bases between. CDR3: CALGAGSAGNEQFF. The CDR3 coding sequence is TGTGCCCTAGGGGCGGGGTCTGCTGGAAATGAGCAGTTCTTC.